A selection of T cell receptor beta chains follows, all from one sample in a study of blood T cells in healthy people across ages. TCRdb analysed the 5' RACE reads with MiXCR anew, one entry per CDR3 protein. The sample holds about 580,000 distinct CDR3 sequences, around 48% seen once. Input material: blood. Receptor source: a man aged 80 or over in good health. CDR3s include the opening cysteine and the closing phenylalanine or tryptophan.

CDR3aa	j_gene	v_gene
CASSFNSYQETQYF	TRBJ2-5	TRBV11-2
CASSSGLAGEGASTDTQYF	TRBJ2-3	TRBV6-5
CASSSTTVRPYEQYF	TRBJ2-7	TRBV11-2
CASSLQLKGTDTQYF	TRBJ2-3	TRBV9
CAGSLRGSRGQGLFPDTQYF	TRBJ2-3	TRBV7-3
CTSSFGGRGANVLTF	TRBJ2-6	TRBV6-2/TRBV6-3
CSAGGQGGDYGYTF	TRBJ1-2	TRBV20-1
CATSDRASGSTDTQYF	TRBJ2-3	TRBV24-1
CASSLAGQGTTDTQYF	TRBJ2-3	TRBV5-1
CASSFTGIQETQYF	TRBJ2-5	TRBV7-2
CSAINPGNPNSPLHF	TRBJ1-6	TRBV20-1
CASTLPQGNGNQPQHF	TRBJ1-5	TRBV28
CAFSTGGLEGEQFF	TRBJ2-1	TRBV30
CASSQEPSGRYNEQFF	TRBJ2-1	TRBV4-3
CASSLEGQVETQYF	TRBJ2-5	TRBV7-2
CGVGSDFQQFF	TRBJ2-1	TRBV29-1
CSASGLAGLNDEQYF	-	TRBV20-1
CASSRRTGDGYTF	TRBJ1-2	TRBV27
CASSQDIGQGRETQYF	TRBJ2-5	TRBV4-3
CASMRGSGYTF	TRBJ1-2	TRBV10-3
CASFDRIHSYEQYF	TRBJ2-7	TRBV6-5
CASSRQGAQETQYF	TRBJ2-5	TRBV6-6
CASSRDSRTDTQYF	TRBJ2-3	TRBV7-2
CASSPVGGTSEQYF	-	TRBV7-2
CASSRDVSSYNEQFF	TRBJ2-1	TRBV6-5
CASSFIGLGTRETQYF	TRBJ2-5	TRBV7-9
CASSHDSTGELFF	TRBJ2-2	TRBV6-1